Listed below are T cell receptor beta chains from one sample, sequenced in a study of identical twins. TCRdb called the 5' RACE reads again in MiXCR, with one record for every CDR3 protein. Among approximately 1.8 million distinct CDR3 sequences listed, less than 35% were seen once. The sample taken for sequencing was cord blood. Source of these receptors: a newborn girl in good health. Each CDR3 is given with its conserved first and last residue. Fields, in order: D gene, clone size, V gene, J gene, CDR3 protein, CDR3 DNA. The D gene is left open where the match is weak. Clone size is given for some rows only: seen once, a few or many times, or a class if the clone is expanded.

-,-,TRBV21-1,TRBJ1-5,CASSISPLRAQPQHF,TGTGCCAGCAGCATTTCACCCCTCCGGGCCCAGCCCCAGCATTTT
TRBD2,many,TRBV10-3,TRBJ2-7,CAISQREGDEQYF,TGTGCCATCAGCCAGCGGGAGGGTGACGAGCAGTACTTC
-,-,TRBV20-1,TRBJ2-3,CSASRGGDTDTQYF,TGCAGTGCTAGTCGAGGTGGGGACACAGATACGCAGTATTTT
TRBD2,few,TRBV7-2,TRBJ2-4,CASSSTSGRAGAKNIQYF,TGTGCCAGCAGCTCAACTAGCGGGAGGGCGGGGGCCAAAAACATTCAGTACTTC
TRBD1,many,TRBV28,TRBJ2-7,CASSRTGVQFSYEQYF,TGTGCCAGCAGTCGGACAGGGGTTCAGTTCTCCTACGAGCAGTACTTC
TRBD2,-,TRBV5-1,TRBJ2-1,CASSLAGGLFEQFF,TGCGCCAGCAGCTTGGCGGGGGGGCTGTTTGAGCAGTTCTTC
-,few,TRBV29-1,TRBJ2-2,CSVSPPKSGELFF,TGCAGCGTCTCCCCGCCGAAGTCCGGGGAGCTGTTTTTT
TRBD1,-,TRBV29-1,TRBJ1-4,CSAMGQNNEKLFF,TGCAGCGCTATGGGACAGAACAATGAAAAACTGTTTTTT
-,few,TRBV21-1,TRBJ2-3,CASSKTGSHHTDTQYF,TGTGCCAGCAGCAAAACAGGGTCGCATCACACAGATACGCAGTATTTT
TRBD1,many,TRBV28,TRBJ2-3,CASSYRGGDTQYF,TGTGCCAGCAGTTACAGGGGTGGGGATACGCAGTATTTT
-,few,TRBV3-1,TRBJ2-4,CASSPPPGRRDIQYF,TGTGCCAGCAGCCCTCCTCCGGGACGAAGGGACATTCAGTACTTC
TRBD2,few,TRBV20-1,TRBJ2-7,CSAYGTGGAEQYF,TGCAGTGCCTACGGGACGGGAGGGGCCGAGCAGTACTTC
-,-,TRBV28,TRBJ2-7,CASTSRVLVYEQYF,TGTGCCAGCACATCGAGGGTTCTCGTTTACGAGCAGTACTTC
TRBD2,-,TRBV5-1,TRBJ2-5,CASSLASGGFETQYF,TGCGCCAGCAGCTTGGCTAGCGGGGGGTTCGAGACCCAGTACTTC
-,-,TRBV21-1,TRBJ2-1,CASSKVLEGRRSYNEQFF,TGTGCCAGCAGCAAAGTACTGGAGGGGAGGCGCTCCTACAATGAGCAGTTCTTC
-,-,TRBV6-6,TRBJ2-2,CASGLPGELFF,TGTGCCAGCGGTCTTCCCGGGGAGCTGTTTTTT
TRBD2,-,TRBV12-3/TRBV12-4,TRBJ2-3,CASSFWAGGYTDTQYF,TGTGCCAGCAGTTTCTGGGCGGGGGGTTACACAGATACGCAGTATTTT
-,-,TRBV27,TRBJ2-7,CASSSRTPGPKPPYEQYF,TGTGCCAGCAGTTCCCGAACACCGGGACCAAAGCCTCCCTACGAGCAGTACTTC
-,-,TRBV19,TRBJ1-1,CASSMGSETEAFF,TGTGCCAGTAGTATGGGGTCGGAGACTGAAGCTTTCTTT
-,few,TRBV20-1,TRBJ1-4,CSARSGAGEKLFF,TGCAGTGCTAGGTCCGGGGCTGGGGAAAAACTGTTTTTT
TRBD2,few,TRBV12-3/TRBV12-4,TRBJ2-4,CASSRLAGGWDIQYF,TGTGCCAGCAGTCGCCTAGCGGGAGGGTGGGACATTCAGTACTTC
-,many,TRBV10-3,TRBJ1-4,CAIRDRGQEKLFF,TGTGCCATAAGGGACCGAGGCCAAGAAAAACTGTTTTTT
-,-,TRBV28,TRBJ1-3,CASSFPGRGNTIYF,TGTGCCAGCAGTTTCCCGGGGCGCGGAAACACCATATATTTT
-,few,TRBV19,TRBJ1-5,CASSIERAEQPQHF,TGTGCCAGTAGTATAGAAAGGGCGGAACAGCCCCAGCATTTT
-,many,TRBV4-1,TRBJ2-7,CASSQTSSYEQYF,TGTGCCAGCAGCCAGACTAGCTCCTACGAGCAGTACTTC
-,-,TRBV25-1,TRBJ1-1,CASSEYRGANTGAFF,TGTGCCAGCAGTGAATATAGGGGGGCGAACACTGGAGCTTTCTTT
TRBD1,-,TRBV27,TRBJ2-7,CASSFGRGQGYEQYF,TGTGCCAGCAGTTTCGGAAGGGGACAGGGTTACGAGCAGTACTTC
-,few,TRBV7-2,TRBJ1-6,CASSLGHPHPLHF,TGTGCCAGCAGCTTAGGACATCCTCACCCCCTCCACTTT
TRBD1,few,TRBV12-3/TRBV12-4,TRBJ1-5,CASSFGQGADSNQPQHF,TGTGCCAGCAGTTTTGGGCAGGGGGCCGATAGCAATCAGCCCCAGCATTTT
-,-,TRBV20-1,TRBJ2-1,CSGSSGSYNEQFF,TGCAGTGGGAGCTCTGGCTCCTACAATGAGCAGTTCTTC
TRBD1,-,TRBV28,TRBJ1-3,CASSLTGQGNTIYF,TGTGCCAGCAGTTTAACGGGACAGGGAAACACCATATATTTT
-,few,TRBV5-6,TRBJ2-7,CASSLIAAYEQYF,TGTGCCAGCAGCTTGATAGCGGCCTACGAGCAGTACTTC
-,once,TRBV4-1,TRBJ2-2,CASSPSTGRNTGELFF,TGCGCCAGCAGCCCATCGACGGGCAGGAACACCGGGGAGCTGTTTTTT